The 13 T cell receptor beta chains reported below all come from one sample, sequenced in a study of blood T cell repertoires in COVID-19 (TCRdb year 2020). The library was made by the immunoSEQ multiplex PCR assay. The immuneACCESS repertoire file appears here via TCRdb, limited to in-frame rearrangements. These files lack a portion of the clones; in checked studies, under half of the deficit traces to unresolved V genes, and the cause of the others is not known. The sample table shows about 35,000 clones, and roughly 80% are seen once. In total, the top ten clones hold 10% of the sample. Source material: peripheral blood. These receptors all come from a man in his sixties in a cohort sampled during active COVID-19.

CDR3 protein: CASSQFRGNTEAFF. The CDR3 DNA sequence: TGTGCCAGCAGCCAATTCAGGGGGAACACTGAAGCTTTCTTT. V and J are TRBV16 and TRBJ1-1; possible D gene TRBD1, 6 bases. Trimming shortened V by 1 base and J by 1 base, and 7 bases separated the two germline ends. The CDR3 runs 14 residues. Germline values: CDR1 KGHSY, CDR2 FQNENV. The whole variable domain, filled in from reference TRBV16 and TRBJ1-1, reads GEEVAQTPKHLVRGEGQKAKLYCAPIKGHSYVFWYQQVLKNEFKFLISFQNENVFDETGMPKERFSAKCLPNSPCSLEIQATKLEDSAVYFCASSQFRGNTEAFFGQGTRLTVV.

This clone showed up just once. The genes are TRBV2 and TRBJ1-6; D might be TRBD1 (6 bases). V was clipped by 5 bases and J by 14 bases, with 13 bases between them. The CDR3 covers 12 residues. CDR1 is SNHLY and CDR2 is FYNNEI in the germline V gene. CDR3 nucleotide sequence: TGTGCCAGCAGTCAACCAGGACAGTCCCTCCACTTT. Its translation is CASSQPGQSLHF.

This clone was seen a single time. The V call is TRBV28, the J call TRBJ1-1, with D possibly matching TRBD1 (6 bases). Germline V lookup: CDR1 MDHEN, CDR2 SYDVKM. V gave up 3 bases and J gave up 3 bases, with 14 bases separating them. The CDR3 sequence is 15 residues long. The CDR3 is CASSFLADRHTEAFF. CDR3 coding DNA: TGTGCCAGCAGTTTCCTAGCCGACAGGCACACTGAAGCTTTCTTT.

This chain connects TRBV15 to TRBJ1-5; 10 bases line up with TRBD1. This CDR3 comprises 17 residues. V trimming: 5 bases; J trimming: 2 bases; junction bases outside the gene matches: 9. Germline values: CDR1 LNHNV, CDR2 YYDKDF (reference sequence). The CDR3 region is CATSLGDRGSGNQPQHF. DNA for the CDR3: TGTGCCACCAGCTTGGGGGACAGGGGATCCGGCAATCAGCCCCAGCATTTT.

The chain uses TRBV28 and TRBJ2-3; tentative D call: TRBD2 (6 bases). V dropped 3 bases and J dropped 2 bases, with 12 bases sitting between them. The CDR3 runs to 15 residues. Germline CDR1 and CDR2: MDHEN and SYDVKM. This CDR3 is CASSLGTGDTDTQYF. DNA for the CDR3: TGTGCCAGCAGTTTGGGGACGGGAGACACAGATACGCAGTATTTT. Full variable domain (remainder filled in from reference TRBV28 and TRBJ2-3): DVKVTQSSRYLVKRTGEKVFLECVQDMDHENMFWYRQDPGLGLRLIYFSYDVKMKEKGDIPEGYSVSREKKERFSLILESASTNQTSMYLCASSLGTGDTDTQYFGPGTRLTVL.

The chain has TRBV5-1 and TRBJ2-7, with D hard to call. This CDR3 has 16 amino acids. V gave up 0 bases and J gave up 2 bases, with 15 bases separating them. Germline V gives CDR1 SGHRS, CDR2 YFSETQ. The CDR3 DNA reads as TGCGCCAGCAGCTTGGGGGCGACATCGTTGACCTACGAGCAGTACTTC. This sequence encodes CASSLGATSLTYEQYF.

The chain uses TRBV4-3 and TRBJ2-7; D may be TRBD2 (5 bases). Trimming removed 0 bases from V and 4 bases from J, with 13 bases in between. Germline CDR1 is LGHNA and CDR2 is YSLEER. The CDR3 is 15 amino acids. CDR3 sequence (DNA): TGCGCCAGCAGCCAAGAAGAAAGAGGGTTATACGAGCAGTACTTC. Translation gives CASSQEERGLYEQYF.

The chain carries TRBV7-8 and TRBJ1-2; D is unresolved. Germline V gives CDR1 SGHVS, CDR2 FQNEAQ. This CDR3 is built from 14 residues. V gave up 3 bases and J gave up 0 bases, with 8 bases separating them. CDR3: CASSFTEANYGYTF. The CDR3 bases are TGTGCCAGCAGCTTTACAGAAGCTAACTATGGCTACACCTTC.

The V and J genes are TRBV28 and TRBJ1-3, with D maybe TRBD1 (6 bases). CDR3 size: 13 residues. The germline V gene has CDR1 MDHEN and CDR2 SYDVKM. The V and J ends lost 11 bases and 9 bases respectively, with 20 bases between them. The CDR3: CAVGAAGRPTIYF. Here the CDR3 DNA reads TGTGCCGTGGGGGCAGCGGGGAGACCCACCATATATTTT. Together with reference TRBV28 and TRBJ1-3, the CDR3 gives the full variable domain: DVKVTQSSRYLVKRTGEKVFLECVQDMDHENMFWYRQDPGLGLRLIYFSYDVKMKEKGDIPEGYSVSREKKERFSLILESASTNQTSMYLCAVGAAGRPTIYFGEGSWLTVV.

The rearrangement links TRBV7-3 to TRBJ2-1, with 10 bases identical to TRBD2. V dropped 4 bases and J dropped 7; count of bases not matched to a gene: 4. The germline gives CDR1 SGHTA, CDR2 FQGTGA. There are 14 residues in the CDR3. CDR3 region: CASSSSGSRNEQFF. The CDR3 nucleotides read TGTGCCAGCAGCTCTAGCGGGAGTAGGAATGAGCAGTTCTTC.

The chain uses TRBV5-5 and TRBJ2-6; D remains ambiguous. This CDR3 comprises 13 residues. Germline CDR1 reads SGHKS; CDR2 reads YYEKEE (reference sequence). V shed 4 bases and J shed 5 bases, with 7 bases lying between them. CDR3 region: CASSLARANVLTF. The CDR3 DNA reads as TGTGCCAGCAGCCTGGCTCGGGCCAACGTCCTGACTTTC.

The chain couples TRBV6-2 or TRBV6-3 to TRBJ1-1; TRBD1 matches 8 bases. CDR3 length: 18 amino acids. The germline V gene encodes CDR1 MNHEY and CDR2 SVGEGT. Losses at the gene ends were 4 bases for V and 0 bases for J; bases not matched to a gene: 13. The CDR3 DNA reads TGTGCCAGCAGTTTTAACGGACAGGGCCCCCGTATGAACACTGAAGCTTTCTTT. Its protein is CASSFNGQGPRMNTEAFF.

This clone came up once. CDR3 protein: CSVGGGTGYGYTF. The DNA for the CDR3 is TGCAGCGTTGGAGGGGGGACAGGCTATGGCTACACCTTC. The chain couples TRBV29-1 to TRBJ1-2; 8 nucleotides agree with TRBD1. The junction had 5 bases not matched to a gene; V was cut back by 4 bases and J by 4 bases. Germline-derived CDR1 and CDR2 are SQVTM and ANQGSEA. The CDR3 has 13 residues.